The present T cell receptor (beta chain) was sequenced within a study of T cells after yellow fever vaccination. On the study more broadly: Low-cell-number fractions underwent preparation using SMART-Seq v4 Ultra Low Input.

This clonotype was recorded at least ten times. CDR1 and CDR2 from the germline V gene are SGDLS and YYNGEE. Trimming took 1 base from V and 0 from J, leaving 8 bases between them. There are 14 residues in the CDR3. Each CDR3 protein is one row after TCRdb ran MiXCR on the 5' RACE reads. The sample yields 200,000 to 300,000 distinct CDR3 sequences, approximately 6.8% seen once. This TCR was recovered from a man in his thirties or forties who received the YFV17D yellow fever vaccine. The sample was CD4+ T cells sorted from PBMCs, taken on the day of the yellow fever booster vaccination. The chain combines TRBV9 with TRBJ2-7, with D unresolved. The CDR3 is CASSVLSTSYEQYF. The CDR3 DNA reads as TGTGCCAGCAGCGTACTAAGCACCTCCTACGAGCAGTACTTC.